The next 20 T cell receptor beta chains were all read from a single sample in a study of T cell clonality in common variable immunodeficiency. The protocol was immunoSEQ multiplex PCR, while the TCRdb copy is restricted to in-frame clones and leaves out a portion. In total the sample includes about 52,000 clones, none of them seen once. Input material: peripheral blood mononuclear cells. The receptors stem from a person aged 18 to 75 in good health.

In its sample, this clone was seen many times. The CDR3 end is not reached by the read, which stops 3 residues before it; the germline J gene fills it in. The rearrangement uses TRBV6-2 or TRBV6-3 and TRBJ1-1; D ambiguous. This CDR3 is 14 amino acids long. The V end lost 4 bases, the J end lost 4 bases, and 13 bases lay between the germline ends. Germline CDR1 reads MNHEY; CDR2 reads SVGEGT. CDR3 sequence: CASSSPKIGTEAFF. Partial CDR3 DNA: TGTGCCAGCAGTTCCCCAAAAATCGGCACTGAA.

Details on this clone: The CDR3 goes on 3 residues after the read ends, and that part is filled in from the germline J gene. The V gene is TRBV2, the J gene TRBJ2-7; 10 bases fit TRBD2. Germline CDR1 and CDR2: SNHLY and FYNNEI. The length of the CDR3 is 18 residues. The V and J ends lost 4 bases and 4 bases, in that order; junction bases with no gene match: 16. The CDR3 DNA, read in part, is TGTGCCAGCAGTGGTCTTGAGCGGGAGGGCCTCCATAGTTACGAG. It translates to CASSGLEREGLHSYE. The CDR3, in full, reads CASSGLEREGLHSYEQYF.

The table lists this clone with many counts. Read sequence stops 3 residues before the CDR3 end, and the germline J gene provides the missing end. The J gene is TRBJ2-1, the V gene TRBV5-1; 12 bases map to TRBD2. Trimming cost V 2 bases and J 5 bases; bases outside gene matches: 2. CDR1 and CDR2 (germline): SGHRS, YFSETQ. The CDR3 is 15 residues long. The part of the CDR3 DNA that was read is TGCGCCAGCAGCTTAACTAGCGGGAGGAACAATGAG. It yields the protein CASSLTSGRNNE. The whole CDR3 reads CASSLTSGRNNEQFF. The whole variable domain, remainder taken from reference TRBV5-1 and TRBJ2-1, is KAGVTQTPRYLIKTRGQQVTLSCSPISGHRSVSWYQQTPGQGLQFLFEYFSETQRNKGNFPGRFSGRQFSNSRSEMNVSTLELGDSALYLCASSLTSGRNNEQFFGPGTRLTVL.

This clone was counted between two and nine times. The read ends 3 residues shy of where the CDR3 ends; the end is completed using the germline J gene. V is TRBV6-2 or TRBV6-3 and J is TRBJ2-3, with 8 nucleotides matching TRBD2. The length of the CDR3 is 14 residues. CDR1 and CDR2 from the germline V gene are MNHEY and SVGEGT. This CDR3 is CASRLRLAKETQYF. The part of the CDR3 DNA that was read is TGTGCCAGCAGATTAAGACTAGCGAAAGAGACG.

A few counts support this clone. The read comes to an end 3 residues before the CDR3 does, leaving the germline J gene to fill in the end. The genes are TRBV20-1 and TRBJ1-1; 7 bases are shared with TRBD1. The ends lost 0 bases at V and 3 bases at J; junction bases unmatched: 16. Germline V gene lookup returns CDR1 DFQATT and CDR2 SNEGSKA (reference sequence). The CDR3 contains 18 residues. Partial CDR3 DNA: TGCAGTGCTAGAGATCAATCGAGGGGGCCGGTACTGTACACTGAA. It encodes CSARDQSRGPVLYTE. The whole CDR3 region reads CSARDQSRGPVLYTEAFF.

This clone was detected many times. The CDR3 goes on 3 residues after the read ends, and that part is filled in from the germline J gene. V is TRBV5-1 and J is TRBJ2-7; D possibly matches TRBD1 or TRBD2 (5 bases each). Trimming removed 0 bases from V and 0 bases from J, with 7 bases in between. The germline gives CDR1 SGHRS, CDR2 YFSETQ. The CDR3 length is 14 residues. The CDR3 loop reads CASSLGGASYEQYF. The sequenced part of the CDR3 DNA is TGCGCCAGCAGCTTGGGAGGGGCCTCCTACGAG.

This clone was counted at least ten times. With the read ending 3 residues before the CDR3 end, the germline J gene is used to fill in that end. The chain employs TRBV7-8 and TRBJ2-3; 7 bases agree with TRBD2. The CDR3 has 14 residues. Trimming removed 7 bases from V and 6 bases from J; junction bases left unmatched: 10. Germline CDR1 SGHVS, CDR2 FQNEAQ. The CDR3 sequence: CASMLRSSGDTQYF. Incomplete CDR3 DNA: TGTGCCAGCATGCTTAGGAGTAGCGGGGATACG.

This clone was observed a few times. The junction does not match germline at one end; this may be a read error. The missing CDR3 end, 3 residues past where the read stops, is filled in from the germline J gene. The rearrangement links TRBV2 to TRBJ1-1; 7 nucleotides line up with TRBD1. This CDR3 contains 15 residues. Germline lookup yields CDR1 SNHLY and CDR2 FYNNEI. The sequenced part of the CDR3 DNA is TGTGCCAGCAGGGAAGACAGGGTCTTAAGCACTGAA. It codes for CASREDRVLSTE. The full CDR3 reads CASREDRVLSTEAFF.

Ten or more counts support this clone. Read sequence stops 3 residues before the CDR3 end, and the germline J gene provides the missing end. The chain carries TRBV19 and TRBJ2-7, with 11 bases that match TRBD2. V lost 2 bases, J lost 3 bases, and 3 bases stayed unmatched. The CDR3 loop spans 15 amino acids. Germline CDR1 is LNHDA and CDR2 is SQIVND (reference sequence). This CDR3 is CASSITSGRLYEQYF. The part of the CDR3 DNA that was read is TGTGCCAGTAGTATAACTAGCGGGAGACTCTACGAG.

This clone was detected many times. The read gets to within 3 residues of the CDR3 end, and the germline J gene fills in the rest. This chain uses TRBV6-2 or TRBV6-3 with TRBJ1-2, with 8 bases aligning to TRBD1. The CDR3 consists of 14 residues. Germline values: CDR1 MNHEY, CDR2 SVGEGT. V was pared by 5 bases and J by 2 bases, with 4 bases of the junction left unmatched. CDR3 loop: CASSPDRGNYGYTF. The CDR3 DNA, read in part, is TGTGCCAGCAGTCCCGACAGGGGCAACTATGGC.

This clone was counted many times. The read is 3 residues too short to cover the CDR3 end, so that end is filled in from the germline J gene. The J gene is TRBJ2-5, the V gene TRBV4-2, with 11 nucleotides matching TRBD2. The CDR3 covers 18 residues. V shed 0 bases and J 5 bases; nucleotides not matched to a gene: 11. From germline, CDR1 is LGHNA and CDR2 YNFKEQ. Incomplete CDR3 DNA: TGTGCCAGCAGCCAAGATTTTAGAGTAGCGGGAGGGCCTGAGACC. Its translation is CASSQDFRVAGGPET. The whole CDR3 sequence is CASSQDFRVAGGPETQYF.

This clone was recorded at least ten times. At one end the junction does not follow the germline gene, possibly because of a read error. This CDR3 reads CASSLRATGELFF. The covered CDR3 bases are TGTGCTAGCAGCCTACGAGCGACCGGGGAG. This chain connects TRBV7-7 to TRBJ2-2; no clear D. The CDR3 extends 3 residues past the end of the read, so its final part is completed from the germline J gene. The CDR3 is 13 amino acids. Per germline, CDR1 SSHAT and CDR2 FNYEAQ (reference sequence).

This clone came up many times. CDR3 DNA, as far as it was read: TGCGCCAGCAGGAATGTAGCGGGTCGCTCCCCAGATACG. It specifies CASRNVAGRSPDT. The full CDR3 is CASRNVAGRSPDTQYF. The rearrangement links TRBV5-1 to TRBJ2-3; TRBD2 agrees at 7 bases. The read comes to an end 3 residues before the CDR3 does, leaving the germline J gene to fill in the end. Germline lookup yields CDR1 SGHRS and CDR2 YFSETQ. The V gene end was trimmed by 5 bases and the J gene end by 4 bases; junction bases not matched to a gene: 13. The CDR3 has 16 residues.

This clone has ten or more counts. The DNA ends 3 residues before the CDR3 does, and the rest of the CDR3 is filled in from the germline J gene. The J gene is TRBJ2-3, the V gene TRBV5-1; 14 bases map to TRBD2. The CDR3 totals 18 residues. With V trimmed by 2 bases and J by 0 bases, 5 bases remained unmatched. Germline V lookup: CDR1 SGHRS, CDR2 YFSETQ. The part of the CDR3 DNA that was read is TGCGCCAGCAGCTTATGGACTAGCGGGAGGACCAGCACAGATACG. Protein sequence: CASSLWTSGRTSTDT. The whole CDR3 region reads CASSLWTSGRTSTDTQYF.

This clone was seen repeatedly, ten times or more. The CDR3 end falls 3 residues outside the read, so it is completed with the germline J gene. The chain links TRBV11-2 to TRBJ2-5, with TRBD2 matching 11 bases. V trimming: 4 bases; J trimming: 6 bases; junction bases outside the gene matches: 7. CDR3 length equals 15 residues. Germline assignment: CDR1 SGHAT and CDR2 FQNNGV. CDR3: CASSSGTSGAQTQYF. The DNA read from the CDR3 is TGTGCCAGCAGCTCGGGGACTAGCGGTGCCCAGACC.

This clone was observed many times. The CDR3 is CASSPGVRNTEAFF. The part of the CDR3 DNA that was read is TGTGCCAGCAGCCCCGGGGTCAGGAACACTGAA. V gene TRBV7-6 combines with J gene TRBJ1-1; no reliable D call. Coverage ceases 3 residues before the CDR3 finishes, and the germline J gene fills in the end. CDR1 and CDR2 (germline): SGHVS, FNYEAQ. Trimming cost V 5 bases and J 1 base, with 11 bases left between them. There are 14 residues in the CDR3.

This clone was counted many times. The observed sequence ends 3 residues before the CDR3 terminus, with the missing tail filled in from the germline J gene. The V and J genes are TRBV20-1 and TRBJ2-2, with a weak D call TRBD1 (6 bases). Germline assignment: CDR1 DFQATT and CDR2 SNEGSKA (reference sequence). This CDR3 is built from 13 residues. The ends were cut back, 4 bases at V and 5 bases at J, with 11 bases in the middle. The CDR3 bases that were read are TGCAGTGCTACACTACAGGGTACCGGGGAG. Its protein product is CSATLQGTGE. The CDR3 reads in full as CSATLQGTGELFF.

This clone showed up many times. The read finishes 3 residues shy of the CDR3 end, and the germline J gene is used to complete it. The J gene is TRBJ2-7, the V gene TRBV13, with 7 bases lining up with TRBD1. V lost 1 base, J lost 0 bases, and 9 bases stayed unmatched. The V gene's germline CDR1 is PRHDT and CDR2 FYEKMQ (reference sequence). CDR3 length: 17 residues. The CDR3 reads CASSLAALGQSSYEQYF. The covered CDR3 bases are TGTGCCAGCAGCTTAGCAGCTCTGGGACAGAGCTCCTACGAG.

This clone was seen many times. The CDR3 end lies 3 residues beyond the end of the read and is filled in from the germline J gene. V gene TRBV20-1 combines with J gene TRBJ1-2; D might be TRBD1 (5 bases). Germline CDR1 reads DFQATT; CDR2 reads SNEGSKA (reference sequence). This CDR3 comprises 13 residues. Trimming pared 4 bases from V and 6 bases from J, leaving 15 bases between. The covered CDR3 bases are TGCAGTGCTACGCTTCACAGGCTGCATGGC. Translation gives CSATLHRLHG. The CDR3, in full, reads CSATLHRLHGYTF.

This clone was detected ten times or more. Read data end 3 residues before the CDR3 end; the end is taken from the germline J gene. V is TRBV5-1 and J is TRBJ2-1; 7 nucleotides align to TRBD2. There are 14 residues in the CDR3. The germline CDR1 and CDR2 sequences are SGHRS and YFSETQ. V shed 4 bases, J shed 1 base, and the junction held 2 bases outside the gene matches. The CDR3 DNA, read in part, is TGCGCCAGCAGCGGCGGGAGTTCCTACAATGAG. Its translation: CASSGGSSYNE. The CDR3 in its entirety is CASSGGSSYNEQFF. The variable domain in full, with the rest retrieved from reference TRBV5-1 and TRBJ2-1, is KAGVTQTPRYLIKTRGQQVTLSCSPISGHRSVSWYQQTPGQGLQFLFEYFSETQRNKGNFPGRFSGRQFSNSRSEMNVSTLELGDSALYLCASSGGSSYNEQFFGPGTRLTVL.